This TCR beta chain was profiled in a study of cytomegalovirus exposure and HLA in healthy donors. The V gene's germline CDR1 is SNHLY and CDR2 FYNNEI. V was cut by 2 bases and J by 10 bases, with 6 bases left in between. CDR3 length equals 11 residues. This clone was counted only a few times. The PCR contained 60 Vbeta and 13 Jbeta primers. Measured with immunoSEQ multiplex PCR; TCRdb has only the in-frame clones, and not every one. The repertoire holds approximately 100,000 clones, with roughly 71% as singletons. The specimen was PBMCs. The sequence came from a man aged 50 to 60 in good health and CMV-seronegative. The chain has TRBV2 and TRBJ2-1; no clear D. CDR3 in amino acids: CASSESSEQFF. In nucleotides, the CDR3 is TGTGCCAGCAGTGAATCATCCGAGCAGTTCTTC.